A selection of T cell receptor beta chains follows, all from one sample in a study of T cells after yellow fever vaccination. TCRdb reprocessed the 5' RACE reads via MiXCR and lists one record per CDR3 protein. In the table there are 45,000 to 65,000 distinct CDR3 sequences, 6% to 8.5% of which are singletons. The source was CD8+ T cells not binding an NS4B(214-222) dextramer, sorted from PBMCs, collected around 45 days after the first yellow fever vaccination. Receptor source: a man aged 18 to 35 who received the YFV17D yellow fever vaccine. Each CDR3 is given with its conserved first and last residue. The order of the fields is D gene, clone size, V gene, J gene, CDR3 DNA, CDR3 protein. A D gene is named only where the DNA matches it firmly. Size values are once, few and many counts, or a class for expanded clones, and some rows have none.

D: .; size: many; V: TRBV7-9; J: TRBJ1-1; DNA: TGTGCCAGCAGCCTCCAGTTCCCTGAAGCTTTCTTT; CDR3: CASSLQFPEAFF
D: TRBD1; size: few; V: TRBV5-8; J: TRBJ1-1; DNA: TGTGCCAGCAGACCACCAAGGGGGCGTCGCAACACTGAAGCTTTCTTT; CDR3: CASRPPRGRRNTEAFF
D: .; size: .; V: TRBV6-2/TRBV6-3; J: TRBJ2-5; DNA: TGTGCCAGCAGTTATCAAGTCCGGGGGTCAGCGGGGACCCAGTACTTC; CDR3: CASSYQVRGSAGTQYF
D: .; size: .; V: TRBV5-1; J: TRBJ2-1; DNA: TGCGCCAGCAGCTACACGGGAAACAATGAGCAGTTCTTC; CDR3: CASSYTGNNEQFF
D: .; size: .; V: TRBV28; J: TRBJ2-6; DNA: TGTGCCAGCAGTGACAGGATGTTTGGGGCCAACGTCCTGACTTTC; CDR3: CASSDRMFGANVLTF
D: TRBD2; size: many; V: TRBV10-2; J: TRBJ2-1; DNA: TGCGCCAGCATGGTGGCGGGGGATGAGCAGTTCTTC; CDR3: CASMVAGDEQFF
D: .; size: .; V: TRBV15; J: TRBJ1-1; DNA: TGTGCCACCAGCCGGGCAGGAAACACTGAAGCTTTCTTT; CDR3: CATSRAGNTEAFF
D: TRBD1; size: few; V: TRBV4-1; J: TRBJ2-3; DNA: TGCGCCAGCAGCCAAGTGGGCCGGGACAGGGGATCAGATACGCAGTATTTT; CDR3: CASSQVGRDRGSDTQYF
D: TRBD1; size: few; V: TRBV4-3; J: TRBJ2-3; DNA: TGCGCCAGGACAGGGAGCACAGATACGCAGTATTTT; CDR3: CARTGSTDTQYF
D: TRBD1; size: many; V: TRBV7-9; J: TRBJ2-3; DNA: TGTGCCAGCAGCGTTAGGACAGGGTACGGCACAGATACGCAGTATTTT; CDR3: CASSVRTGYGTDTQYF
D: .; size: .; V: TRBV5-1; J: TRBJ2-3; DNA: TGCGCCAGCAGCTTGGCCGGCAGGCTGATCGATACGCAGTATTTT; CDR3: CASSLAGRLIDTQYF
D: .; size: few; V: TRBV7-9; J: TRBJ2-7; DNA: TGTGCCAGCAGCTTTTTGGGGATGGAGCAGTACTTC; CDR3: CASSFLGMEQYF
D: .; size: many; V: TRBV7-8; J: TRBJ2-4; DNA: TGTGCCAGCAGCACCCATGGTCCTCTAGGAGCCAAAAACATTCAGTACTTC; CDR3: CASSTHGPLGAKNIQYF
D: .; size: few; V: TRBV13; J: TRBJ2-5; DNA: TGTGCCAGCAGCCCGTGGGAGACTACACAAGAGACCCAGTACTTC; CDR3: CASSPWETTQETQYF
D: .; size: .; V: TRBV4-3; J: TRBJ1-5; DNA: TGCGCCAGCAGCCAAGTCAGGGTCGGGCAGCCCCAGCATTTT; CDR3: CASSQVRVGQPQHF
D: .; size: .; V: TRBV7-6; J: TRBJ2-2; DNA: TGTGCCAGCAGCTCGACAGGCTACACCGGGGAGCTGTTTTTT; CDR3: CASSSTGYTGELFF